One and the same sample provided the 31 T cell receptor beta chains below, sequenced in a study of cytomegalovirus exposure and HLA in healthy donors. With 60 Vbeta and 13 Jbeta primers, the PCR was carried out. Measured with immunoSEQ multiplex PCR; TCRdb has only the in-frame clones, and not every one. The repertoire includes around 150,000 clones, 76% of them detected once, and 3.9% sits in the top ten. Material for sequencing was PBMCs. The receptor set was obtained from a man younger than 30 in good health and CMV-seronegative.

The chain uses TRBV7-9 and TRBJ1-4; D is possibly TRBD1 (5 bases). Per the germline V gene, CDR1 is SEHNR and CDR2 is FQNEAQ (reference sequence). V lost 5 bases and J 7 bases, leaving 20 bases between the germline ends. This CDR3 is 16 amino acids long. DNA of the CDR3: TGTGCCAGCAGCCACGGGGGGGAGGGCCTGGGTGAAAAACTGTTTTTT. Translated, it gives CASSHGGEGLGEKLFF.

The sample holds a few counts of this clone. The chain is built from TRBV6-6 and TRBJ2-1, with D perhaps TRBD1 (7 bases). This CDR3 has 14 residues. From germline, CDR1 is MNHNY and CDR2 SVGAGI (reference sequence). V was cut by 5 bases and J by 5 bases, with 13 bases left in between. Here the CDR3 DNA reads TGTGCCAGCAGTCCATCAGGGGGGAACAATGAGCAGTTCTTC. This translates into CASSPSGGNNEQFF.

The chain is built from TRBV28 and TRBJ2-3; tentative D call: TRBD2 (6 bases). The CDR3 extends over 13 amino acids. The germline V gene encodes CDR1 MDHEN and CDR2 SYDVKM. V lost 9 bases to trimming and J lost 5 bases, with 15 bases between them. This CDR3 is CASRPGVGDTQYF. CDR3 nucleotide sequence: TGTGCCAGTAGACCGGGGGTTGGAGATACGCAGTATTTT.

This chain links TRBV5-4 with TRBJ2-1, with 9 bases matching TRBD1. Germline trimming cut 4 bases from V and 5 bases from J; bases unmatched to any gene: 7. This CDR3 region has 15 residues. Germline CDR1 SGHNT, CDR2 YYREEE (reference sequence). CDR3 nucleotide sequence: TGTGCCAGCAGCCTTGACAGGGGGTCCCACAATGAGCAGTTCTTC. It yields the protein CASSLDRGSHNEQFF.

This sequence joins TRBV13 and TRBJ1-3; no clear D gene. The CDR3 is made up of 13 amino acids. V lost 4 bases and J 4 bases, leaving 8 bases between the germline ends. CDR1 and CDR2 (germline): PRHDT, FYEKMQ (reference sequence). The CDR3 DNA sequence: TGTGCCAGCAGCTCGGGGTTAGGAAACACCATATATTTT. This gives the protein CASSSGLGNTIYF. Supplemented by reference TRBV13 and TRBJ1-3, the full variable domain reads AAGVIQSPRHLIKEKRETATLKCYPIPRHDTVYWYQQGPGQDPQFLISFYEKMQSDKGSIPDRFSAQQFSDYHSELNMSSLELGDSALYFCASSSGLGNTIYFGEGSWLTVV.

This clone was detected a few times. The chain is built from TRBV19 and TRBJ1-5; TRBD1 aligns across 7 bases. The ends lost 1 base at V and 6 bases at J; junction bases unmatched: 3. The CDR3 is 14 residues long. CDR1 is LNHDA and CDR2 is SQIVND in the germline V gene (reference sequence). CDR3 sequence reads: CASSIGGGLQPQHF. Here the CDR3 DNA reads TGTGCCAGTAGTATAGGAGGGGGCCTTCAGCCCCAGCATTTT.

The rearrangement joins TRBV28 to TRBJ2-7; 9 bases align to TRBD1. The CDR3 consists of 15 residues. V was clipped by 2 bases and J by 1 base; unmatched bases: 3. The germline CDR1 and CDR2 sequences are MDHEN and SYDVKM. As DNA, the CDR3 is TGTGCCAGCAGTTTACTGGACAGGGGATCCTACGAGCAGTACTTC. This sequence encodes CASSLLDRGSYEQYF.

The chain employs TRBV7-8 and TRBJ2-2; tentative D call: TRBD1 (6 bases). Trimming shortened V by 3 bases and J by 2 bases, and 10 bases separated the two germline ends. CDR3 size: 15 residues. From germline, CDR1 is SGHVS and CDR2 FQNEAQ. The CDR3 region is CASSFRDTNTGELFF. CDR3 DNA: TGTGCCAGCAGCTTCCGGGACACAAACACCGGGGAGCTGTTTTTT.

V is TRBV5-1 and J is TRBJ2-7, with TRBD1 matching 9 bases. The trim removed 2 bases at V and 3 bases at J, leaving 3 bases unmatched. The CDR3 has 14 amino acids. CDR1 is SGHRS and CDR2 is YFSETQ in the germline V gene. The CDR3 DNA is TGCGCCAGCAGCTTACAGGGGGCGGGCTACGAGCAGTACTTC. This gives the protein CASSLQGAGYEQYF.

The chain carries TRBV5-5 and TRBJ1-5; unclear D gene. Trimming took off 2 bases at V and 3 bases at J, with 3 bases between the two ends. Germline CDR1 reads SGHKS; CDR2 reads YYEKEE (reference sequence). There are 12 residues in the CDR3. The CDR3 sequence is CASSLYNQPQHF. CDR3 coding DNA: TGTGCCAGCAGCTTATACAATCAGCCCCAGCATTTT.

The gene calls are TRBV30 and TRBJ1-2; no reliable D call. Germline loops: CDR1 GTSNPN, CDR2 SVGIG (reference sequence). V lost 8 bases and J 4 bases, leaving 11 bases between the germline ends. This CDR3 comprises 11 residues. For the CDR3, the DNA is TGTGCCGTAGACTTGGTCTATGGCTACACCTTC. Protein: CAVDLVYGYTF.

The chain joins TRBV7-2 to TRBJ2-1; no definite D call. Trimming shortened V by 2 bases and J by 8 bases, and 4 bases separated the two germline ends. The CDR3 totals 11 residues. Per germline, CDR1 SGHTA and CDR2 FQGNSA. The CDR3, as DNA: TGTGCCAGCAGCTTACACTATGAGCAGTTCTTC. Translating it yields CASSLHYEQFF.

The chain combines TRBV5-4 with TRBJ1-6, with 7 bases identical to TRBD1. Germline lookup yields CDR1 SGHNT and CDR2 YYREEE (reference sequence). V dropped 4 bases and J dropped 5; count of bases not matched to a gene: 6. CDR3 length: 15 residues. CDR3 coding DNA: TGTGCCAGCAGCCATAGGGGGCGGAATAATTCACCCCTCCACTTT. Its translation is CASSHRGRNNSPLHF. Looking up the rest from reference TRBV5-4 and TRBJ1-6 gives the full variable domain: ETGVTQSPTHLIKTRGQQVTLRCSSQSGHNTVSWYQQALGQGPQFIFQYYREEENGRGNFPPRFSGLQFPNYSSELNVNALELDDSALYLCASSHRGRNNSPLHFGNGTRLTVT.

The chain recombines TRBV9 with TRBJ2-1; TRBD1 agrees at 9 bases. CDR3 length: 16 residues. Per germline, CDR1 SGDLS and CDR2 YYNGEE. J was trimmed by 6 bases and V by 0 bases; bases with no gene match: 7. The CDR3 here is CASSVVGQGIINEQFF. The CDR3, as DNA: TGTGCCAGCAGCGTAGTGGGACAGGGAATAATCAATGAGCAGTTCTTC.

V usage is TRBV10-2 and J usage is TRBJ2-2; D ambiguous. Germline V gene lookup returns CDR1 WSHSY and CDR2 SAAADI. CDR3 length: 13 amino acids. Between the trimmed V and J ends, which lost 7 bases and 10 bases, there was a span of 16 bases. The CDR3 is CASTSSRSAELFF. The CDR3 DNA follows: TGCGCCAGCACCTCCTCGAGGTCTGCGGAGCTGTTTTTT.

The chain couples TRBV6-1 to TRBJ2-7, with TRBD1 identical over 7 bases. J was trimmed by 7 bases and V by 6 bases; bases with no gene match: 9. Looked up from germline, CDR1 is MNHNS and CDR2 is SASEGT. This CDR3 has 13 amino acids. CDR3 region: CASREWTGFEQYF. Written as DNA, the CDR3 is TGTGCCAGCAGGGAATGGACAGGTTTTGAGCAGTACTTC.

The chain recombines TRBV19 with TRBJ1-1, with TRBD1 as a possible D gene (5 bases). The germline gives CDR1 LNHDA, CDR2 SQIVND (reference sequence). V was cut by 3 bases and J by 5 bases, with 28 bases left in between. CDR3 length: 19 amino acids. CDR3 amino acids: CASSMLGSPRQHAGTEAFF. CDR3 sequence (DNA): TGTGCCAGTAGTATGTTGGGGTCCCCCCGACAGCATGCGGGGACTGAAGCTTTCTTT.

V gene TRBV19 combines with J gene TRBJ1-1; a possible D gene is TRBD1 (5 bases). The CDR3 consists of 14 residues. In germline, CDR1 is LNHDA, CDR2 SQIVND (reference sequence). Between the trimmed V and J ends, which lost 1 base and 3 bases, there was a span of 9 bases. The CDR3 DNA is TGTGCCAGTAGTATAGGTTTCAGGGACACTGAAGCTTTCTTT. Translating gives CASSIGFRDTEAFF.

This sequence joins TRBV5-6 and TRBJ1-1, with TRBD1 matching over 7 bases. With 4 bases clipped from V and 9 bases from J, the junction kept 6 bases outside the gene matches. In germline, CDR1 is SGHDT, CDR2 YYEEEE. The CDR3 has 12 residues. The CDR3 sequence is CASSGRDRQAFF. In DNA, the CDR3 is TGTGCCAGCAGCGGCCGGGACAGACAAGCTTTCTTT.

This clone was found once. The chain couples TRBV19 to TRBJ2-3; TRBD2 agrees at 7 bases. The CDR3 covers 14 residues. Germline V gene sequence: CDR1 LNHDA, CDR2 SQIVND (reference sequence). V lost 5 bases to trimming and J lost 4 bases; unmatched junction nucleotides: 6. Here the CDR3 reads CASSRRGGSDTQYF. The CDR3 DNA reads as TGTGCCAGTAGTCGGCGGGGAGGGTCAGATACGCAGTATTTT.

The chain employs TRBV7-3 and TRBJ1-2, with unresolved D. V shed 5 bases and J shed 4 bases, with 14 bases lying between them. The CDR3 has 14 amino acids. Germline V gene lookup returns CDR1 SGHTA and CDR2 FQGTGA. For the CDR3, the DNA is TGTGCCAGCAGCCCGCAAGCGGGGTCCTATGGCTACACCTTC. It codes for CASSPQAGSYGYTF.

The chain couples TRBV10-3 to TRBJ1-2; D is perhaps TRBD1 (6 bases). V dropped 3 bases and J dropped 0 bases, with 23 bases sitting between them. The CDR3 runs to 19 residues. The germline CDR1 and CDR2 sequences are ENHRY and SYGVKD. CDR3 sequence: CAISESTRTGPEANYGYTF. DNA for the CDR3: TGTGCCATCAGTGAATCGACACGAACAGGGCCCGAAGCTAACTATGGCTACACCTTC.

This clone has just a few counts. This chain connects TRBV5-4 to TRBJ2-5; D is perhaps TRBD2 (7 bases). Gene TRBJ2-7 matches the end of the DNA better, so the J call may be wrong. This CDR3 has 16 amino acids. Germline-derived CDR1 and CDR2 are SGHNT and YYREEE (reference sequence). The CDR3 protein is CASSPPLGGGDYEQYF. The CDR3 DNA reads as TGTGCCAGCAGCCCCCCATTGGGGGGGGGCGATTACGAGCAGTACTTC.

The chain uses TRBV5-5 and TRBJ2-5; 9 bases fit TRBD2. Germline assignment: CDR1 SGHKS and CDR2 YYEKEE (reference sequence). The ends lost 4 bases at V and 1 base at J; junction bases unmatched: 5. CDR3 length: 15 amino acids. The CDR3 spells CASSITTSGQETQYF. In DNA, the CDR3 is TGTGCCAGCAGCATCACGACTAGCGGCCAAGAGACCCAGTACTTC. The whole variable domain, filled in from reference TRBV5-5 and TRBJ2-5, reads DAGVTQSPTHLIKTRGQQVTLRCSPISGHKSVSWYQQVLGQGPQFIFQYYEKEERGRGNFPDRFSARQFPNYSSELNVNALLLGDSALYLCASSITTSGQETQYFGPGTRLLVL.

With regard to this clone: A junction boundary mismatches the germline segment, possibly from a read error. The chain uses TRBV10-3 and TRBJ1-2; a possible D gene is TRBD1 (5 bases). The CDR3 runs to 13 residues. Germline V CDR1 and CDR2: ENHRY, SYGVKD. CDR3 DNA sequence: TGTGCCATCGGTGAACGGGGAGGGGATGGCTACACCTTC. Its translation is CAIGERGGDGYTF.

This chain connects TRBV19 to TRBJ1-1; TRBD1 matches 7 bases. The J segment lost 4 bases and the V segment lost 7 bases, leaving 3 bases of the junction unmatched. There are 12 residues in the CDR3. CDR1 and CDR2 (germline): LNHDA, SQIVND (reference sequence). In nucleotides, the CDR3 is TGTGCCAGTACTCCAGGGGGCACTGAAGCTTTCTTT. Amino acid sequence: CASTPGGTEAFF.

The chain combines TRBV30 with TRBJ2-7; 7 bases map to TRBD2. This CDR3 has 13 residues. The V gene end was trimmed by 4 bases and the J gene end by 7 bases; junction bases not matched to a gene: 10. Germline V gene sequence: CDR1 GTSNPN, CDR2 SVGIG (reference sequence). The CDR3 DNA follows: TGTGCCTGGATCAGGGCGGGAGAGCAGGAGCAGTACTTC. Translating gives CAWIRAGEQEQYF.

The rearrangement joins TRBV30 to TRBJ1-2; D remains ambiguous. Trimming pared 1 base from V and 0 bases from J, leaving 6 bases between. Germline-derived CDR1 and CDR2 are GTSNPN and SVGIG (reference sequence). The CDR3 spans 13 residues. The CDR3 protein is CAWSGYSNYGYTF. DNA of the CDR3: TGTGCCTGGAGTGGTTACTCTAACTATGGCTACACCTTC.

This clone was observed a handful of times. This chain links TRBV20-1 with TRBJ1-1; a possible D gene is TRBD1 (5 bases). The CDR3 is 11 residues long. Trimming took 6 bases from V and 6 from J, leaving 11 bases between them. Germline V gene data show CDR1 as DFQATT and CDR2 as SNEGSKA (reference sequence). The CDR3 sequence is CSASGGAEAFF. The CDR3 region has the DNA TGCAGTGCCAGCGGGGGGGCTGAAGCTTTCTTT.

The V call is TRBV19, the J call TRBJ1-4; 8 bases are shared with TRBD1. V shed 5 bases, J shed 5 bases, and the junction held 16 bases outside the gene matches. The CDR3 covers 18 residues. CDR1 is LNHDA, CDR2 SQIVND, per germline (reference sequence). The DNA for the CDR3 is TGTGCCAGTAGTCAATTGCAGGGGGCGTATACTGTAAATGAAAAACTGTTTTTT. Its protein is CASSQLQGAYTVNEKLFF.

This clone appeared a few times. The rearrangement links TRBV14 to TRBJ2-3; 10 bases fit TRBD2. Germline assignment: CDR1 SGHDN and CDR2 FVKESK. The CDR3 sequence is 18 residues long. The junction had 17 bases not matched to a gene; V was cut back by 3 bases and J by 8 bases. The CDR3 loop is CASSHTQTFSGRPATQYF. The CDR3 nucleotides are TGTGCCAGCAGCCACACTCAGACATTTAGCGGGAGGCCCGCTACGCAGTATTTT.